Sequencing of this T cell receptor beta chain was carried out in a study of cytotoxic CD8 clonotypes in ibrutinib-treated CLL. Study-level points and caveats: Clonality showed a rise at ibrutinib response that reversed toward baseline at progression. Pretreatment clonality was elevated relative to age-matched healthy donors and paralleled circulating CD8+ T-cell counts. The public clonotypes identified were infrequent and showed contraction or stability on treatment.

Produced via immunoSEQ multiplex PCR; TCRdb's table is partial and in-frame only. The table has 200,000 or so clones, nearly 80% seen once. The germline gives CDR1 SGHNT, CDR2 YENEEA. The CDR3 is made up of 14 amino acids. Unmatched junction bases numbered 4, after V lost 4 bases and J lost 7 bases. Points on this clone: The antigen is undetermined.

V is TRBV11-3 and J is TRBJ2-2; TRBD2 aligns across 9 bases. This receptor was taken from a human donor with chronic lymphocytic leukemia. The sample consisted of PBMCs, taken after 12 months of ibrutinib treatment. The CDR3 nucleotides are TGTGCCAGCAGCTCAGCGGGGGGCAGCGGGGAGCTGTTTTTT. Its translation is CASSSAGGSGELFF.